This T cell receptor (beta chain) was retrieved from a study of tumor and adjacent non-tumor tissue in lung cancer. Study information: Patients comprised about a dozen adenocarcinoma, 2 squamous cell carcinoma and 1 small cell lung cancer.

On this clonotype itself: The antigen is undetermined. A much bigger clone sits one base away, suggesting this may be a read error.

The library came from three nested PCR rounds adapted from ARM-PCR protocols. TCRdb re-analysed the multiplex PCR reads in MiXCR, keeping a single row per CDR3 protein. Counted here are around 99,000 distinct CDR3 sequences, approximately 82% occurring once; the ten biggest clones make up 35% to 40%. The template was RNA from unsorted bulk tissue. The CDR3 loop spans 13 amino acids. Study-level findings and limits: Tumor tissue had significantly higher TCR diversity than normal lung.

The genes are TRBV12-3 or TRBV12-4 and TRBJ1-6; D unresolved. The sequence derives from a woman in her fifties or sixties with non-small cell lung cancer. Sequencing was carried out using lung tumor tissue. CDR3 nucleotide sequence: TGTGCCAGCACTTTAAACCAGTTAGTACCCCTCCACTTT. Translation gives CASTLNQLVPLHF.